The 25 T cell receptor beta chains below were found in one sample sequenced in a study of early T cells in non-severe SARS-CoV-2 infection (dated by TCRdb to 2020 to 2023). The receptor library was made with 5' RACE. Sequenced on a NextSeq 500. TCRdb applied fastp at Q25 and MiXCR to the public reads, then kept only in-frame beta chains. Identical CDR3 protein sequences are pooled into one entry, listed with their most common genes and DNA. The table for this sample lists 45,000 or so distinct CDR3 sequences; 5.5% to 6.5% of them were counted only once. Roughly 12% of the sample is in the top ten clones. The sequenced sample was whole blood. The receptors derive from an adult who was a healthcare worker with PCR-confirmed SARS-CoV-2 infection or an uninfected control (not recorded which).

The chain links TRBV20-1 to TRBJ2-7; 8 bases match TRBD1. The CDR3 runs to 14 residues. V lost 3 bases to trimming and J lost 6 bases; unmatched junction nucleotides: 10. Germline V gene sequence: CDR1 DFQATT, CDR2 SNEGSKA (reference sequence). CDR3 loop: CSASEGQGRGEQYF. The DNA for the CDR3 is TGCAGTGCTAGTGAAGGACAGGGACGTGGCGAGCAGTACTTC.

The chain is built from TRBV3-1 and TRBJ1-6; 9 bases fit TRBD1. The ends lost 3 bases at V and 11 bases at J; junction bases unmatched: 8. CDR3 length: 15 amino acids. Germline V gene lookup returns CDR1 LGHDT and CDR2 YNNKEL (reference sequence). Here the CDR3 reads CASSHSGQGRPPLHF. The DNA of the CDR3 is TGTGCCAGCAGCCATTCCGGACAGGGGAGACCACCCCTCCACTTT.

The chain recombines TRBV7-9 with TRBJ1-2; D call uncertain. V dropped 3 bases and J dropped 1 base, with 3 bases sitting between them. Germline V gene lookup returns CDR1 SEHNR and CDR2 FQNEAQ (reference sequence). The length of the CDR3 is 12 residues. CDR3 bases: TGTGCCAGCAGCTTGAGTAACTATGGCTACACCTTC. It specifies CASSLSNYGYTF.

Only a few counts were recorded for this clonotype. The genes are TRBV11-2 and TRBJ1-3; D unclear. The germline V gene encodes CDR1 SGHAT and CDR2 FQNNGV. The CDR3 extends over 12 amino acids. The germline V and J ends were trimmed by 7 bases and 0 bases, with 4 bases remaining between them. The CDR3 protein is CASMHSGNTIYF. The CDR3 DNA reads TGTGCCAGCATGCACTCTGGAAACACCATATATTTT.

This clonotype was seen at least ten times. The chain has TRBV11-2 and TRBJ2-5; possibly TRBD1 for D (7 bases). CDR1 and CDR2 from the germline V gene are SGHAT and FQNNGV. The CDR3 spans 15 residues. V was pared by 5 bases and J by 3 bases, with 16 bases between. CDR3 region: CASSPGVGGEETQYF. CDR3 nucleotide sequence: TGTGCCAGCAGCCCGGGGGTAGGGGGCGAAGAGACCCAGTACTTC.

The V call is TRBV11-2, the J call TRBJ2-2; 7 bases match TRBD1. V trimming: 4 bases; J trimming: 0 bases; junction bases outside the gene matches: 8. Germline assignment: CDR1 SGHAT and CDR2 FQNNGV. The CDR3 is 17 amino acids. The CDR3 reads CASSSNSGTANTGELFF. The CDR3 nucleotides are TGTGCCAGCAGCTCAAATTCCGGGACAGCGAACACCGGGGAGCTGTTTTTT.

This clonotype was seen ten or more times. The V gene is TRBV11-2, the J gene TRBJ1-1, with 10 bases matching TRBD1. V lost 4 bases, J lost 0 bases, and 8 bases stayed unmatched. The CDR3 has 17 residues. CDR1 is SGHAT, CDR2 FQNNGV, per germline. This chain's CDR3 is CASSYGDRGFVNTEAFF. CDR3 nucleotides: TGTGCCAGCAGCTACGGGGACAGGGGTTTTGTGAACACTGAAGCTTTCTTT.

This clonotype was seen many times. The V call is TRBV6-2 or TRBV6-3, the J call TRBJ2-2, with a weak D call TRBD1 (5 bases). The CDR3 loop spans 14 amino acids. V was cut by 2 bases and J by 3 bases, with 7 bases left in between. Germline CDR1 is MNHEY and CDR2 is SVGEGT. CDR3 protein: CASSYATDTGELFF. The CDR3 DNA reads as TGTGCCAGCAGTTACGCGACAGACACCGGGGAGCTGTTTTTT.

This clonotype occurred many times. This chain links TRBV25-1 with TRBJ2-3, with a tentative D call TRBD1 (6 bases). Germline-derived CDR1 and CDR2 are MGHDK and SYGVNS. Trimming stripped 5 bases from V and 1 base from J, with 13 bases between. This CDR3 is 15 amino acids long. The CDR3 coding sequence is TGTGCCAGCAGTTTAACCAGGGGCGGCACAGATACGCAGTATTTT. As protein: CASSLTRGGTDTQYF.

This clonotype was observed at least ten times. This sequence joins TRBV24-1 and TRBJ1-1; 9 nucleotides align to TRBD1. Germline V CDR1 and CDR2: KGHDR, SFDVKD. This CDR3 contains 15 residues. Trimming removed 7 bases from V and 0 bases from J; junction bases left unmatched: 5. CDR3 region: CATRGTGTMNTEAFF. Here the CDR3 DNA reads TGTGCCACCAGAGGGACAGGGACCATGAACACTGAAGCTTTCTTT.

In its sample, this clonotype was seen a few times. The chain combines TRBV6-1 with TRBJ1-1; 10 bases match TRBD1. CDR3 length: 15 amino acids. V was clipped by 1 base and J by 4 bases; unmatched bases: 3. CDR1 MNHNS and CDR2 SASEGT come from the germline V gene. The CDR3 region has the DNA TGTGCCAGCAGTGAAGGGACAGGGGGGAGCACTGAAGCTTTCTTT. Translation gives CASSEGTGGSTEAFF.

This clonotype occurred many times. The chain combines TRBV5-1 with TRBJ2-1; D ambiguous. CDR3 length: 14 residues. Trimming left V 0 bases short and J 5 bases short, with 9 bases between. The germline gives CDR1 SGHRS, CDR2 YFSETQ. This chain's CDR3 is CASSLAEGNNEQFF. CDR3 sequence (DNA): TGCGCCAGCAGCTTGGCCGAAGGGAACAATGAGCAGTTCTTC.

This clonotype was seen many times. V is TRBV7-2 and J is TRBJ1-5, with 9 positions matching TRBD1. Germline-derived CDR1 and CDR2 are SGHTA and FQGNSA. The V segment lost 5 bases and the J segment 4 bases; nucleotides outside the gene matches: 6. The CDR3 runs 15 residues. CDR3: CASSPGTGRNQPQHF. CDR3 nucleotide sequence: TGTGCCAGCAGCCCTGGGACAGGGCGGAATCAGCCCCAGCATTTT.

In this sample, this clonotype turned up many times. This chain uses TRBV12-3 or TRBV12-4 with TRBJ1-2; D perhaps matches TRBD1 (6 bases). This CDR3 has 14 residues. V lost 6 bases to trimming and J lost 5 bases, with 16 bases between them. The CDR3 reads CASRMTGQAYGYTF. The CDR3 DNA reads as TGTGCCAGCAGGATGACGGGACAAGCGTATGGCTACACCTTC.

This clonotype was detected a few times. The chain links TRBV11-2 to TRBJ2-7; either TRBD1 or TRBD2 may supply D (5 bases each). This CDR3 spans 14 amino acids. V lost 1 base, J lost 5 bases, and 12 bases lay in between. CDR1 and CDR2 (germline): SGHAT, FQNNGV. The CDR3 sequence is CASSLAQGAHEQYF. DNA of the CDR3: TGTGCCAGCAGCTTAGCCCAGGGAGCCCACGAGCAGTACTTC.

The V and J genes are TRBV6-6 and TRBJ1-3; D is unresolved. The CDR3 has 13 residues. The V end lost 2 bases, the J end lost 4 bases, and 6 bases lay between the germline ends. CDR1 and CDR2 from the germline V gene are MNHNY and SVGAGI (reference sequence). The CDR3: CASSYSDGNTIYF. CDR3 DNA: TGTGCCAGCAGTTACAGCGACGGAAACACCATATATTTT.

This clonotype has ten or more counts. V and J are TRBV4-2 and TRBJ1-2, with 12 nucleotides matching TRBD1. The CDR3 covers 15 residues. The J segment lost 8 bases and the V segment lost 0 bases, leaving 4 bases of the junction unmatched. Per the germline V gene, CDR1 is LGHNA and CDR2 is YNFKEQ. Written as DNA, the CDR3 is TGTGCCAGCAGCCAAGATCGGGACAGGGGGCAAGGCTACACCTTC. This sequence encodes CASSQDRDRGQGYTF.

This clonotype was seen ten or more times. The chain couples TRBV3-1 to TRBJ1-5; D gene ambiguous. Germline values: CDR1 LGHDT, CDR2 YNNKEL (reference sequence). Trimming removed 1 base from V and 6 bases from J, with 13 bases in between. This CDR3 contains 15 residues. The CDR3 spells CASSQGTFGRQPQHF. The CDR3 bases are TGTGCCAGCAGCCAAGGGACCTTCGGTCGTCAGCCCCAGCATTTT. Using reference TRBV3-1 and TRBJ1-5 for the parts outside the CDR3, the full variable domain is DTAVSQTPKYLVTQMGNDKSIKCEQNLGHDTMYWYKQDSKKFLKIMFSYNNKELIINETVPNRFSPKSPDKAHLNLHINSLELGDSAVYFCASSQGTFGRQPQHFGDGTRLSIL.

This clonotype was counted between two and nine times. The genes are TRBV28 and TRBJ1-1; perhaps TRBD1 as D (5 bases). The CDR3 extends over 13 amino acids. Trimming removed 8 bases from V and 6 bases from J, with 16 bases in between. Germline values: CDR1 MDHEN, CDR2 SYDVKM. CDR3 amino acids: CASLKQEFAEAFF. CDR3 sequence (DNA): TGTGCCAGCCTCAAACAGGAATTCGCTGAAGCTTTCTTT.

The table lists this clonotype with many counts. The CDR3 bases are TGTGCCAGCAGCTTAAAAGCAGGGGTCGCAGATACGCAGTATTTT. Translation: CASSLKAGVADTQYF. J is TRBJ2-3 and V is TRBV7-2; maybe TRBD1 (6 bases). CDR1 SGHTA and CDR2 FQGNSA come from the germline V gene. Trimming stripped 2 bases from V and 4 bases from J, with 13 bases between. CDR3 length: 15 residues.

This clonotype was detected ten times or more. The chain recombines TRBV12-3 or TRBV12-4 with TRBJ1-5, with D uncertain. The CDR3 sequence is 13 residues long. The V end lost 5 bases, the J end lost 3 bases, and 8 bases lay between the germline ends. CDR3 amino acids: CASSPGPNQPQHF. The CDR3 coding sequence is TGTGCCAGCAGTCCCGGCCCCAATCAGCCCCAGCATTTT.

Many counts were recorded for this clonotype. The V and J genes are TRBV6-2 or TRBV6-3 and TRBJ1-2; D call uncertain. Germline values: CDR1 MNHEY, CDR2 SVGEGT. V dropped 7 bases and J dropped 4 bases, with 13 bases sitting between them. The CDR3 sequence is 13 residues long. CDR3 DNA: TGTGCCAGCATCCACAGCCTCGGCTATGGCTACACCTTC. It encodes CASIHSLGYGYTF.

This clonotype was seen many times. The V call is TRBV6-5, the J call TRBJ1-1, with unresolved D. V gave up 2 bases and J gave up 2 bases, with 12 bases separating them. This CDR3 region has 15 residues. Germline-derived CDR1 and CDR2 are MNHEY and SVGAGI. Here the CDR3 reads CASSYAARLNTEAFF. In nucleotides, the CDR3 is TGTGCCAGCAGTTACGCGGCACGTCTTAACACTGAAGCTTTCTTT.

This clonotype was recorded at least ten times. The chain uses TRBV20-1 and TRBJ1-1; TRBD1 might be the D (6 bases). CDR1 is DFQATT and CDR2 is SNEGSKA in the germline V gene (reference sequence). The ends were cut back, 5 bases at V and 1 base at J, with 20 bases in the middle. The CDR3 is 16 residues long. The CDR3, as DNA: TGCAGTGCTGAAGGGGGGCAGGGGAGGAGGAACACTGAAGCTTTCTTT. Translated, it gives CSAEGGQGRRNTEAFF.

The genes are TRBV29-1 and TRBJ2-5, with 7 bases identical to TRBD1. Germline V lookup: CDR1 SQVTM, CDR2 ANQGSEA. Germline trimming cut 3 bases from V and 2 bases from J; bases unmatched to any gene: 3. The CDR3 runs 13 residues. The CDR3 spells CSVDDREQETQYF. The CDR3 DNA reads TGCAGCGTTGATGACAGGGAACAAGAGACCCAGTACTTC.